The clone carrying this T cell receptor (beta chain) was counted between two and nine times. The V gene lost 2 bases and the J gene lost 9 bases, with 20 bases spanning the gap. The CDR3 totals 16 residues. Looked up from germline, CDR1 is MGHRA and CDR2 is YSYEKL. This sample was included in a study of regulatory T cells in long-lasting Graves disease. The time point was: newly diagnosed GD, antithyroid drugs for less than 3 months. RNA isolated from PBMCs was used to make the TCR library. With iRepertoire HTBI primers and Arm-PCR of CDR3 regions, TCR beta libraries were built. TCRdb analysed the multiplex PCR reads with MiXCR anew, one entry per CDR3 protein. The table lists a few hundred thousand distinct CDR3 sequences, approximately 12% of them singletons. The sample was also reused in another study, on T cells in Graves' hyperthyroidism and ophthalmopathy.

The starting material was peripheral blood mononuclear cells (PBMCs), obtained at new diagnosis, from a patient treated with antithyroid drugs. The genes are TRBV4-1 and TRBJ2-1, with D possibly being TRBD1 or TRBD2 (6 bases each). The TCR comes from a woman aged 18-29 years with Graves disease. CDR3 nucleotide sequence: TGCGCCAGCAGCCAAAGGGGGACTCTTGGATGGGGTGAGCAGTTCTTC. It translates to CASSQRGTLGWGEQFF.